The 5 T cell receptor beta chains given below trace back to one sample, sequenced in a study of cytomegalovirus exposure and HLA in healthy donors. Researchers ran the PCR with 60 Vbeta and 13 Jbeta primers. Here immunoSEQ multiplex PCR was the method, and the copy in TCRdb shows in-frame clones only, minus some. The sample has about 160,000 clones, over 75% seen once. Source material: PBMCs. The receptors originated from a woman aged 18 to 35 in good health and CMV-seronegative.

J is TRBJ1-1 and V is TRBV2, with 8 bases that match TRBD1. Germline V CDR1 and CDR2: SNHLY, FYNNEI. This CDR3 has 15 amino acids. The V and J ends lost 1 base and 8 bases, in that order; junction bases with no gene match: 9. CDR3 bases: TGTGCCAGCAGTGAAGGCGCAGGGGGCGCACGGGAAGCTTTCTTT. Protein: CASSEGAGGAREAFF.

This chain uses TRBV11-2 with TRBJ2-7, with a tentative D call TRBD1 (5 bases). V was shortened by 1 base and J by 2 bases, with 12 bases between the two germline ends. CDR3 length equals 15 residues. Germline V gives CDR1 SGHAT, CDR2 FQNNGV. CDR3 DNA sequence: TGTGCCAGCAGCTTAGCCGCAGGGATCCCCTACGAGCAGTACTTC. Translation: CASSLAAGIPYEQYF.

The chain uses TRBV6-5 and TRBJ1-1; tentative D call: TRBD1 (6 bases). The germline gives CDR1 MNHEY, CDR2 SVGAGI. Trimming took 0 bases from V and 2 from J, leaving 10 bases between them. This CDR3 has 15 amino acids. The CDR3 DNA follows: TGTGCCAGCAGTTACTCGACTGGGACAAACACTGAAGCTTTCTTT. Protein sequence: CASSYSTGTNTEAFF.

Only a few counts were recorded for this clone. The V gene is TRBV28, the J gene TRBJ2-5; 9 bases agree with TRBD2. The CDR3 runs to 15 residues. V dropped 3 bases and J dropped 2; count of bases not matched to a gene: 4. Germline V lookup: CDR1 MDHEN, CDR2 SYDVKM. The CDR3, as DNA: TGTGCCAGCAGTTTGGCTAGCGGGATACAAGAGACCCAGTACTTC. Translated: CASSLASGIQETQYF.

This chain connects TRBV7-3 to TRBJ2-2, with 8 nucleotides matching TRBD1. Germline CDR1 SGHTA, CDR2 FQGTGA. J lost 7 bases, V lost 1 base, and 2 bases had no gene match. The CDR3 runs to 14 residues. CDR3 in DNA: TGTGCCAGCAGCTTAAACAGGGGGTTCGGGGAGCTGTTTTTT. Its translation: CASSLNRGFGELFF.